This T cell receptor (beta chain) was found in a study of shared clonotypes between healthy human individuals. Turning to the study itself: CD4 naive and CD4 memory each took three plates per donor, while CD8 naive took two and CD8 memory one.

The method was immunoSEQ multiplex PCR; TCRdb's version includes in-frame clones alone and lacks a portion of them. The data contain approximately 600,000 clones, roughly 95% of them seen just once; the ten biggest clones take up around 0.12%. Germline V lookup: CDR1 SGHNT, CDR2 YYREEE (reference sequence). The CDR3 is made up of 13 amino acids. V lost 0 bases and J lost 5, with 9 bases in between. Naive CD8 isolation took CD45RO-negative cells positively selected for CCR7 and excluded terminally differentiated effector memory CD45RA+ cells. This clone was counted a single time. Sequenced sample: naive CD8+ T cells sorted from blood. The genes are TRBV5-4 and TRBJ2-7; D is possibly TRBD1 (6 bases). The clonotype comes from a woman in her 30s in good health. The CDR3 region has the DNA TGTGCCAGCAGCTTGGAACAGGGCAACGAGCAGTACTTC. Translation gives CASSLEQGNEQYF. Variable domain in full (rest from reference TRBV5-4 and TRBJ2-7): ETGVTQSPTHLIKTRGQQVTLRCSSQSGHNTVSWYQQALGQGPQFIFQYYREEENGRGNFPPRFSGLQFPNYSSELNVNALELDDSALYLCASSLEQGNEQYFGPGTRLTVT.